Described below is a single T cell receptor (beta chain) sequence and its context. J lost 0 bases, V lost 3 bases, and 3 bases had no gene match. Germline V CDR1 and CDR2: DFQATT, SNEGSKA (reference sequence). There are 14 residues in the CDR3. These data come from a study of blood T cell repertoires in COVID-19. Donors were grouped by their self-reported clinical history. Source study methods: The authors estimated nucleated cell counts from reference gene primer amplification. Generated by immunoSEQ multiplex PCR, the TCRdb table keeps only in-frame clones and is missing some. V, J and clone size are those of that table, while D and trimming were read from the DNA. The table shows around 150,000 clones, with about 80% occurring only once.

The sample comprised PBMCs or T cells enriched from blood (not recorded which). This sequence was found in a woman aged 60-70 years who had recovered from COVID-19. The chain carries TRBV20-1 and TRBJ2-3; 7 bases agree with TRBD2. The CDR3 DNA reads as TGCAGTGCTAGTTGGGACTACAGCACAGATACGCAGTATTTT. Translated, it gives CSASWDYSTDTQYF.